What follows are 22 T cell receptor beta chains derived from one specimen sequenced in a study of OX40 agonist ivuxolimab in advanced cancers. Using immunoSEQ multiplex PCR, the repertoire was profiled, and TCRdb retains in-frame clones only, with some absent. The table has tens of thousands of clones, around four fifths seen once. The sequencing used CD4+ or CD8+ T cells sorted from blood, collected in a trial of the OX40 agonist ivuxolimab. Receptors originate from an adult with an advanced solid tumor such as melanoma, head and neck, liver or kidney cancer.

V and J are TRBV5-6 and TRBJ2-5; tentative D call: TRBD2 (7 bases). The CDR3 is 14 amino acids. The V end lost 4 bases, the J end lost 5 bases, and 15 bases lay between the germline ends. Germline CDR1 is SGHDT and CDR2 is YYEEEE. The CDR3 coding sequence is TGTGCCAGCAGCCTGGGGCGGGGGCTGGAGACCCAGTACTTC. This sequence encodes CASSLGRGLETQYF.

The genes are TRBV7-2 and TRBJ1-4; unclear D gene. Trimming pared 3 bases from V and 8 bases from J, leaving 16 bases between. The CDR3 covers 15 residues. From germline, CDR1 is SGHTA and CDR2 FQGNSA. The CDR3 region has the DNA TGTGCCAGCAGCTTGGACGGTTTGGGAGCAGAAAAACTGTTTTTT. Translated, it gives CASSLDGLGAEKLFF.

This sequence joins TRBV5-4 and TRBJ2-5; 7 bases are a match to TRBD2. The V and J ends lost 4 bases and 4 bases, in that order; junction bases with no gene match: 10. The CDR3 is 15 amino acids. The germline V gene has CDR1 SGHNT and CDR2 YYREEE (reference sequence). The CDR3 coding sequence is TGTGCCAGCAGCCCAGCCGTGGGGGAGGGAGAGACCCAGTACTTC. This sequence encodes CASSPAVGEGETQYF.

CDR3 DNA: TGTGCCAGCTCACCAAGAAATGAGATCTCTGGCTACACCTTC. Translating gives CASSPRNEISGYTF. The J gene is TRBJ1-2, the V gene TRBV18; D is ambiguous. CDR1 is KGHSH, CDR2 LQKENI, per germline. With 2 bases removed from V and 7 bases from J, the gap between germline ends came to 14 bases. The CDR3 is 14 residues long.

This clone occurred once. This rearrangement joins TRBV7-2 to TRBJ1-5; D is undetermined. V gave up 1 base and J gave up 7 bases, with 14 bases separating them. The germline V gene has CDR1 SGHTA and CDR2 FQGNSA. The CDR3 totals 15 residues. This CDR3 reads CASSLVASMGQPQHF. CDR3 nucleotides: TGTGCCAGCAGCTTAGTCGCCTCTATGGGACAGCCCCAGCATTTT.

The rearrangement uses TRBV6-1 and TRBJ2-7, with no clear D. Trimming removed 6 bases from V and 3 bases from J, with 12 bases in between. The CDR3 has 13 amino acids. Germline-derived CDR1 and CDR2 are MNHNS and SASEGT. The chain's CDR3 is CASSRLQDYEQYV. DNA for the CDR3: TGTGCCAGCAGCCGGTTGCAGGACTACGAGCAGTACGTC.

The chain recombines TRBV6-1 with TRBJ1-1, with a possible D match to TRBD1 (5 bases). The germline gives CDR1 MNHNS, CDR2 SASEGT. V gave up 7 bases and J gave up 1 base, with 10 bases separating them. The CDR3 consists of 13 residues. For the CDR3, the DNA is TGTGCCAGCACCTGGACAACGAACACTGAAGCTTTCTTT. Translating it yields CASTWTTNTEAFF.

The V and J genes are TRBV19 and TRBJ2-1; unclear D gene. Per germline, CDR1 LNHDA and CDR2 SQIVND (reference sequence). Trimming shortened V by 1 base and J by 4 bases, and 14 bases separated the two germline ends. The CDR3 runs to 16 residues. CDR3 sequence (DNA): TGTGCCAGTAGTATAGGTAGGCAACTTCGGTACAATGAGCAGTTCTTC. It translates to CASSIGRQLRYNEQFF.

This chain links TRBV6-5 with TRBJ1-6; tentatively, D is TRBD1 (6 bases). The germline CDR1 and CDR2 sequences are MNHEY and SVGAGI. The CDR3 loop spans 14 amino acids. V lost 6 bases, J lost 5 bases, and 11 bases lay in between. Here the CDR3 DNA reads TGTGCCAGCAGGCGGACAGTCAATAATTCACCCCTCCACTTT. As protein: CASRRTVNNSPLHF.

The chain has TRBV27 and TRBJ2-7; D not certain. The V gene's germline CDR1 is MNHEY and CDR2 SMNVEV (reference sequence). V dropped 8 bases and J dropped 0 bases, with 26 bases sitting between them. The CDR3 runs 18 residues. The CDR3 sequence is CASRTDSLALDGSYEQYF. For the CDR3, the DNA is TGTGCCAGCCGCACCGATTCGCTGGCCCTAGATGGCTCCTACGAGCAGTACTTC.

The gene calls are TRBV5-1 and TRBJ2-7; D could derive from TRBD1 or TRBD2 (5 bases each). Trimming took off 4 bases at V and 5 bases at J, with 19 bases between the two ends. CDR1 is SGHRS, CDR2 YFSETQ, per germline. The CDR3 contains 15 residues. The CDR3 sequence is CASSATGTPEDEQYV. The CDR3 DNA reads as TGCGCCAGCAGCGCAACCGGGACCCCCGAGGACGAGCAGTACGTC.

The CDR3 DNA reads as TGTGCCAGCAGCTATTTGGAAGAGACCCAGTACTTC. This encodes CASSYLEETQYF. The chain is built from TRBV7-6 and TRBJ2-5; D is uncertain. The CDR3 sequence is 12 residues long. Germline values: CDR1 SGHVS, CDR2 FNYEAQ. Trimming took 4 bases from V and 3 from J, leaving 6 bases between them.

This clone was seen a few times. CDR3 sequence: CASIGRNTEAFF. For the CDR3, the DNA is TGTGCCAGCATAGGTCGGAACACTGAAGCTTTCTTT. The rearrangement links TRBV6-5 to TRBJ1-1; D unresolved. V dropped 7 bases and J dropped 1 base, with 7 bases sitting between them. This CDR3 contains 12 residues. Germline CDR1 and CDR2: MNHEY and SVGAGI.

The chain couples TRBV29-1 to TRBJ2-7, with TRBD2 matching 7 bases. V shed 7 bases, J shed 1 base, and the junction held 31 bases outside the gene matches. The CDR3 extends over 21 amino acids. Germline V gene data show CDR1 as SQVTM and CDR2 as ANQGSEA. CDR3 nucleotide sequence: TGCAGCGCCTGGCGGGCCCGAAGGGTAGCGGGTTTACGAACCCTTTCCTACGAGCAGTACGTC. It translates to CSAWRARRVAGLRTLSYEQYV.

The rearrangement uses TRBV6-4 and TRBJ1-1, with unresolved D. This CDR3 is built from 13 residues. In germline, CDR1 is MRHNA, CDR2 SNTAGT. V dropped 3 bases and J dropped 5 bases, with 10 bases sitting between them. CDR3 DNA sequence: TGTGCCAGCAGTGAACAGAGGTTGACTGAAGCTTTCTTT. Its translation is CASSEQRLTEAFF.

The rearrangement joins TRBV5-6 to TRBJ2-4; 8 nucleotides match TRBD2. The CDR3 spans 16 residues. The J segment lost 0 bases and the V segment lost 4 bases, leaving 6 bases of the junction unmatched. In germline, CDR1 is SGHDT, CDR2 YYEEEE. The CDR3 DNA reads as TGTGCCAGCAGCCTGCGGGGGGTAGTAGCCAAAAACATTCAGTACTTC. This encodes CASSLRGVVAKNIQYF.

The chain is built from TRBV18 and TRBJ1-3; no clear D gene. CDR1 and CDR2 (germline): KGHSH, LQKENI. The CDR3 is 14 residues long. V was pared by 5 bases and J by 8 bases, with 16 bases between. CDR3 coding DNA: TGTGCCAGCTCAGCAGGAGCCCAACGGGACACCATATATTTT. It yields the protein CASSAGAQRDTIYF.

The chain has TRBV28 and TRBJ1-2; D not resolved. The CDR3 is 17 residues long. The germline V gene has CDR1 MDHEN and CDR2 SYDVKM. V was clipped by 6 bases and J by 1 base, with 21 bases between them. The CDR3 bases are TGTGCCAGCAGCGACGGGATGGCAGCGCGAAGTAACTATGGCTACACCTTC. Amino acid sequence: CASSDGMAARSNYGYTF.

The chain is built from TRBV6-1 and TRBJ2-2; 8 bases are a match to TRBD2. CDR1 is MNHNS and CDR2 is SASEGT in the germline V gene. The CDR3 runs 15 residues. V shed 8 bases and J 3 bases; nucleotides not matched to a gene: 8. The CDR3 nucleotides read TGTGCCAGCCGGAGACTAGCGTATGACACCGGGGAGCTGTTTTTT. Its protein product is CASRRLAYDTGELFF.

The chain joins TRBV6-4 to TRBJ2-3; 10 nucleotides line up with TRBD2. V shed 6 bases, J shed 3 bases, and the junction held 3 bases outside the gene matches. The length of the CDR3 is 14 residues. Germline V gene lookup returns CDR1 MRHNA and CDR2 SNTAGT. CDR3 nucleotides: TGTGCCAGCAGCGAGGGACTAGCGACAGATACGCAGTATTTT. Its translation is CASSEGLATDTQYF.

V gene TRBV28 combines with J gene TRBJ2-2, with TRBD1 matching over 7 bases. J gave up 0 bases and V 8 bases, and 6 bases lay outside the gene matches. This CDR3 has 15 amino acids. From germline, CDR1 is MDHEN and CDR2 SYDVKM. CDR3 nucleotide sequence: TGTGCCAGCGCTTACGACAGGGCGAACACCGGGGAGCTGTTTTTT. It encodes CASAYDRANTGELFF.

Concerning this clone: Distinct nucleotide sequences in the sample also encode this CDR3. The J gene is TRBJ2-3, the V gene TRBV18, with D uncertain. Trimming removed 3 bases from V and 5 bases from J, with 9 bases in between. Germline V gene lookup returns CDR1 KGHSH and CDR2 LQKENI. The CDR3 loop spans 13 amino acids. The CDR3, as DNA: TGTGCCAGCTCACCGGGTGGTGGAGATACGCAGTATTTT. This sequence encodes CASSPGGGDTQYF.